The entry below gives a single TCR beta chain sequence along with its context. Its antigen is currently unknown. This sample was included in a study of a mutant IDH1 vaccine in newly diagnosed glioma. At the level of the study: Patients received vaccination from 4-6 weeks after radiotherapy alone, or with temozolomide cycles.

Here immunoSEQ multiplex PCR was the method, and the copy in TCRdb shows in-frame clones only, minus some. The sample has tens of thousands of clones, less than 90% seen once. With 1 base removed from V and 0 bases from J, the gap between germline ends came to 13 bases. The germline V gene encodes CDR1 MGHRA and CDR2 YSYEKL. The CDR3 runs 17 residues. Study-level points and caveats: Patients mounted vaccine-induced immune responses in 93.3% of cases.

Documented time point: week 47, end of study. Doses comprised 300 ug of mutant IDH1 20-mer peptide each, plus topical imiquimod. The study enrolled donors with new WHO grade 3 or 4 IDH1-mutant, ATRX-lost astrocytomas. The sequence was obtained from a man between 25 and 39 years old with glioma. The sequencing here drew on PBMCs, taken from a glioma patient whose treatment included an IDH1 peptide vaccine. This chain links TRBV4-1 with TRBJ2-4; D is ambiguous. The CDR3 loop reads CASSQADGKLAKNIQYF. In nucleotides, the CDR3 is TGCGCCAGCAGCCAAGCCGATGGCAAACTAGCCAAAAACATTCAGTACTTC.